These 23 T cell receptor beta chains share one sample of origin, sequenced in a study of metastatic and nonmetastatic thyroid tumors. All patients were untreated before thyroid surgery. TCRdb redid the clone calls on the PCR reads using MiXCR. The repertoire consists of 30,000 to 45,000 clones, with 25% to 30% occurring once and the leading ten covering 9.6%. The specimen was blood. These receptors were collected from a female donor with papillary thyroid cancer or a benign thyroid nodule (not recorded which). Some clones in this sample may be carry-over from other donors' samples.

In its sample, this clone was seen a few times. This rearrangement joins TRBV15 to TRBJ2-5, with D perhaps matching TRBD2 (6 bases). This CDR3 spans 15 amino acids. Trimming removed 5 bases from V and 4 bases from J, with 17 bases in between. The germline V gene has CDR1 LNHNV and CDR2 YYDKDF (reference sequence). CDR3 DNA: TGTGCCACCAGCTGTTCCGGGGGATGGGCAGAGACCCAGTACTTC. It encodes CATSCSGGWAETQYF.

This clone was seen more than once but under ten times. Sequence at one end of the junction differs from germline and may be a read error. The chain couples TRBV19 to TRBJ2-6; D is ambiguous. The CDR3 spans 15 residues. The germline CDR1 and CDR2 sequences are LNHDA and SQIVND (reference sequence). In DNA form, the CDR3 reads TGTGCCAGTACGAACGGCTTCTCTGGTGCCAACTTCCTGACTTTC. Translated: CASTNGFSGANFLTF.

This clone was seen at least ten times. The DNA of the CDR3 is TGTGCCAGCAGCTTCTCTAGCGGGAGCTCCTACGAGCAGTACTTC. This sequence encodes CASSFSSGSSYEQYF. V usage is TRBV7-2 and J usage is TRBJ2-7; 10 nucleotides match TRBD2. The CDR3 is 15 residues long. V lost 3 bases, J lost 0 bases, and 2 bases stayed unmatched. Germline V gene sequence: CDR1 SGHTA, CDR2 FQGNSA. The whole variable domain, remainder taken from reference TRBV7-2 and TRBJ2-7, is GAGVSQSPSNKVTEKGKDVELRCDPISGHTALYWYRQSLGQGLEFLIYFQGNSAPDKSGLPSDRFSAERTGGSVSTLTIQRTQQEDSAVYLCASSFSSGSSYEQYFGPGTRLTVT.

Many counts were recorded for this clone. This chain connects TRBV27 to TRBJ1-2, with D tentatively TRBD1 (6 bases). CDR1 is MNHEY and CDR2 is SMNVEV in the germline V gene (reference sequence). V lost 6 bases and J 2 bases, leaving 10 bases between the germline ends. This CDR3 has 13 residues. The CDR3 DNA follows: TGTGCCAGCAGCCAAACAGGGAACTATGGCTACACCTTC. This translates into CASSQTGNYGYTF.

The rearrangement uses TRBV10-3 and TRBJ1-2; 7 bases are a match to TRBD1. The CDR3 loop spans 12 amino acids. The ends lost 10 bases at V and 10 bases at J; junction bases unmatched: 12. Germline V CDR1 and CDR2: ENHRY, SYGVKD. The CDR3 here is CATTTGQSFYTF. The DNA for the CDR3 is TGTGCCACCACGACAGGGCAGAGTTTCTACACCTTC.

Many counts were recorded for this clone. The chain employs TRBV7-9 and TRBJ2-5, with D perhaps TRBD2 (5 bases). CDR3 length: 13 amino acids. Germline V gene lookup returns CDR1 SEHNR and CDR2 FQNEAQ (reference sequence). Trimming removed 5 bases from V and 3 bases from J, with 10 bases in between. The CDR3 region is CASSDRGKETQYF. The CDR3 region has the DNA TGTGCCAGCAGCGATCGGGGAAAAGAGACCCAGTACTTC. The full variable domain, with the rest looked up from reference TRBV7-9 and TRBJ2-5, is DTGVSQNPRHKITKRGQNVTFRCDPISEHNRLYWYRQTLGQGPEFLTYFQNEAQLEKSRLLSDRFSAERPKGSFSTLEIQRTEQGDSAMYLCASSDRGKETQYFGPGTRLLVL.

The rearrangement uses TRBV5-6 and TRBJ2-7; D is possibly TRBD1 or TRBD2 (6 bases each). The germline CDR1 and CDR2 sequences are SGHDT and YYEEEE. The CDR3 has 13 residues. In DNA form, the CDR3 reads TGTTCCACCCCGTCCTGGGGGGCCCACGAGCAGTACTTC. It codes for CSTPSWGAHEQYF.

This sequence joins TRBV20-1 and TRBJ1-2, with D uncertain. The CDR3 extends over 13 amino acids. The germline V gene has CDR1 DFQATT and CDR2 SNEGSKA (reference sequence). Trimming removed 5 bases from V and 8 bases from J, with 18 bases in between. The CDR3 region is CSAPTTLQRGYTF. The CDR3 coding sequence is TGCAGTGCTCCCACTACTCTCCAAAGGGGCTACACCTTC.

This chain connects TRBV11-1 to TRBJ2-7; 9 nucleotides match TRBD1. Germline loops: CDR1 SGHAT, CDR2 FQDESV (reference sequence). The trim removed 5 bases at V and 2 bases at J, leaving 7 bases unmatched. The CDR3 is 15 amino acids. CDR3 sequence reads: CASSRGTGKTYEQYF. The CDR3 DNA is TGTGCCAGCAGCAGAGGGACAGGGAAAACCTACGAGCAGTACTTC.

The sample holds a few counts of this clone. This sequence joins TRBV27 and TRBJ2-1; TRBD2 might be the D (7 bases). CDR1 and CDR2 from the germline V gene are MNHEY and SMNVEV (reference sequence). CDR3 length: 15 residues. Trimming took 7 bases from V and 7 from J, leaving 20 bases between them. The CDR3 nucleotides are TGTGCCAGCATCACAAGCGGGACATCGAGTAATGAGCAGTTCTTC. Translation: CASITSGTSSNEQFF.

This clone was detected ten times or more. This sequence joins TRBV19 and TRBJ2-7; the match to TRBD1 covers 8 bases. Germline-derived CDR1 and CDR2 are LNHDA and SQIVND (reference sequence). J gave up 2 bases and V 4 bases, and 7 bases lay outside the gene matches. The CDR3 runs 15 residues. CDR3 sequence reads: CASSSGQGSTYEQYF. CDR3 DNA sequence: TGTGCCAGTAGTAGCGGACAGGGATCGACCTACGAGCAGTACTTC.

This chain links TRBV6-1 with TRBJ2-7, with no clear D. In germline, CDR1 is MNHNS, CDR2 SASEGT. The CDR3 covers 13 residues. The ends were cut back, 7 bases at V and 2 bases at J, with 12 bases in the middle. CDR3 in DNA: TGTGCCAGCATTGACATTGATACCTACGAGCAGTACTTC. The encoded protein is CASIDIDTYEQYF.

This rearrangement joins TRBV19 to TRBJ2-1, with 7 nucleotides matching TRBD1. The CDR3 consists of 15 residues. V lost 3 bases and J lost 9; bases outside the gene matches: 11. Germline V gene data show CDR1 as LNHDA and CDR2 as SQIVND (reference sequence). This CDR3 reads CASSIPLDRVGEQFF. For the CDR3, the DNA is TGTGCCAGTAGTATCCCCTTAGACAGGGTCGGTGAGCAGTTCTTC.

Many counts were recorded for this clone. The chain combines TRBV24-1 with TRBJ2-7, with 10 bases identical to TRBD1. V lost 2 bases and J lost 4; bases outside the gene matches: 7. CDR1 and CDR2 from the germline V gene are KGHDR and SFDVKD. There are 16 residues in the CDR3. CDR3 amino acids: CATSDSPGQGRYEQYF. CDR3 coding DNA: TGTGCCACCAGTGATTCACCGGGACAGGGGAGGTACGAGCAGTACTTC.

The chain employs TRBV6-2 or TRBV6-3 and TRBJ2-1; 14 bases align to TRBD2. V shed 7 bases and J 12 bases; nucleotides not matched to a gene: 23. This CDR3 is built from 19 residues. The germline V gene has CDR1 MNHEY and CDR2 SVGEGT. The CDR3 DNA reads TGTGCCAGCACCCCTGGACTAGCGGGAGGTAGTACCGTAACAAGGAGGCAGTTCTTC. It specifies CASTPGLAGGSTVTRRQFF.

Relative to its sample, this clone is medium-sized. This chain connects TRBV4-2 to TRBJ2-7; TRBD1 is a possible D gene (6 bases). The V end was cut by 0 bases, the J end by 0 bases, with 9 bases between. The CDR3 covers 15 residues. CDR1 LGHNA and CDR2 YNFKEQ come from the germline V gene. In DNA, the CDR3 is TGTGCCAGCAGCCAAGATACAGGGAGCTCCTACGAGCAGTACTTC. Protein: CASSQDTGSSYEQYF.

This clone was detected ten times or more. This chain connects TRBV18 to TRBJ1-2; TRBD1 agrees at 7 bases. Germline CDR1 KGHSH, CDR2 LQKENI. With 0 bases clipped from V and 7 bases from J, the junction kept 2 bases outside the gene matches. This CDR3 comprises 13 residues. Here the CDR3 reads CASSPPDRAGYTF. Written as DNA, the CDR3 is TGTGCCAGCTCACCACCCGACAGGGCTGGCTACACCTTC.

This clone was observed a few times. The V gene is TRBV24-1, the J gene TRBJ1-4, with a weak D call TRBD1 (5 bases). V was pared by 3 bases and J by 5 bases, with 9 bases between. The CDR3 consists of 14 residues. The germline V gene has CDR1 KGHDR and CDR2 SFDVKD. DNA for the CDR3: TGTGCCACCAGTGATAACCAGGGAAATGAAAAACTGTTTTTT. Translating gives CATSDNQGNEKLFF.

This clone is categorized as large. The rearrangement joins TRBV6-2 or TRBV6-3 to TRBJ2-3, with D tentatively TRBD2 (5 bases). Germline V gene lookup returns CDR1 MNHEY and CDR2 SVGEGT. The ends were cut back, 2 bases at V and 3 bases at J, with 6 bases in the middle. CDR3 length: 13 residues. The CDR3 protein is CASSYRETDTQYF. In nucleotides, the CDR3 is TGTGCCAGCAGTTACAGGGAGACAGATACGCAGTATTTT.

This clone was seen more than once but under ten times. The chain combines TRBV12-3 or TRBV12-4 with TRBJ2-1; tentatively, D is TRBD1 or TRBD2 (5 bases each). Between the trimmed V and J ends, which lost 6 bases and 5 bases, there was a span of 14 bases. The CDR3 sequence is 14 residues long. This CDR3 reads CASREGTQNNEQFF. The CDR3 coding sequence is TGTGCCAGCAGAGAAGGGACCCAAAACAATGAGCAGTTCTTC.

This clone was observed at least ten times. The rearrangement uses TRBV5-5 and TRBJ1-4; 7 nucleotides align to TRBD1. This CDR3 comprises 17 residues. The V and J ends lost 0 bases and 2 bases, in that order; junction bases with no gene match: 7. Germline V gene data show CDR1 as SGHKS and CDR2 as YYEKEE (reference sequence). The CDR3 here is CASSLARGAGTNEKLFF. Written as DNA, the CDR3 is TGTGCCAGCAGCTTGGCCAGGGGGGCGGGGACTAATGAAAAACTGTTTTTT. The whole variable domain, filled in from reference TRBV5-5 and TRBJ1-4, reads DAGVTQSPTHLIKTRGQQVTLRCSPISGHKSVSWYQQVLGQGPQFIFQYYEKEERGRGNFPDRFSARQFPNYSSELNVNALLLGDSALYLCASSLARGAGTNEKLFFGSGTQLSVL.

The sample holds many counts of this clone. One end of the junction is discordant with germline, which a read error may explain. The chain recombines TRBV20-1 with TRBJ2-7, with TRBD2 identical over 11 bases. This CDR3 comprises 10 residues. Germline V gene lookup returns CDR1 DFQATT and CDR2 SNEGSKA (reference sequence). Here the CDR3 DNA reads TGCAGTGCTAGTCCGCTAGCGGGGGGCTTC. It encodes CSASPLAGGF.

This clone was detected ten times or more. Given a much more abundant clone one base away, this may be a read error. This sequence joins TRBV9 and TRBJ2-1; no clear D gene. There are 11 residues in the CDR3. Germline CDR1 reads SGDLS; CDR2 reads YYNGEE. V was pared by 1 base and J by 9 bases, with 5 bases between. The CDR3 nucleotides are TGTGCCAGCAGCGTATCCGTTGAGCAGTTCTTC. Residues: CASSVSVEQFF.